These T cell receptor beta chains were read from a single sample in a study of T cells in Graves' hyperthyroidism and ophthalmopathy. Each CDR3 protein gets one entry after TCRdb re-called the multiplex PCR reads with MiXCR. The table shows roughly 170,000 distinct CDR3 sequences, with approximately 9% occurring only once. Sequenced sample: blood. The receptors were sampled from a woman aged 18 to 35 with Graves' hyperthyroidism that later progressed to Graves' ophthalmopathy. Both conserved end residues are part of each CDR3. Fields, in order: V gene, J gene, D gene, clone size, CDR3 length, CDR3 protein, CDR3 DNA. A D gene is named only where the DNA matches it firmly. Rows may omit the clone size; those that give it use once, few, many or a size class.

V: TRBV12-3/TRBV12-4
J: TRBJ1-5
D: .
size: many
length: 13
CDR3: CASRRTGDQPQHF
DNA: TGTGCCAGCAGACGGACGGGCGATCAGCCCCAGCATTTT

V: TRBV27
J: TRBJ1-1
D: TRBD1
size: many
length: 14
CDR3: CASSLAGGPTEAFF
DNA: TGTGCCAGCAGTTTAGCAGGGGGCCCCACTGAAGCTTTCTTT

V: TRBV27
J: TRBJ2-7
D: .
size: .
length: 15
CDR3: CASSDVRTRVYEQYF
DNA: TGTGCCAGCAGCGACGTTCGGACAAGGGTCTACGAGCAGTACTTC

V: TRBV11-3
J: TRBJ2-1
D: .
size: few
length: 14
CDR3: CASSLDATIHEQFF
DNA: TGTGCCAGCAGCTTAGATGCGACGATCCATGAGCAGTTCTTC

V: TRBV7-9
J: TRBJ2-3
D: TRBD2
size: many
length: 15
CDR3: CASSLAASGRNTQYF
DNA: TGTGCCAGCAGCTTAGCGGCTAGCGGGAGAAATACGCAGTATTTT

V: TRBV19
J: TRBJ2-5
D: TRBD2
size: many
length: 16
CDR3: CASSIGRTRRRETQYF
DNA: TGTGCCAGTAGTATAGGCCGGACTAGACGGAGGGAGACCCAGTACTTC

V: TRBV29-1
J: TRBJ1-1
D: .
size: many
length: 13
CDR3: CSVPRDMNTEAFF
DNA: TGCAGCGTCCCCCGGGACATGAACACTGAAGCTTTCTTT

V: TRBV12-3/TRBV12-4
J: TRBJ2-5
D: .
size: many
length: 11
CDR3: CASSPGSAQYF
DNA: TGTGCCAGCAGCCCGGGAAGCGCCCAGTACTTC

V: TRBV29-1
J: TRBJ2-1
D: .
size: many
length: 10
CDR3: CSVEGNEQFF
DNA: TGCAGCGTTGAAGGGAATGAGCAGTTCTTC

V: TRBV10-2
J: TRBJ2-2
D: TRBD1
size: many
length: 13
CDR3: CAGRQGATGELFF
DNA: TGCGCCGGAAGACAGGGGGCGACCGGGGAGCTGTTTTTT

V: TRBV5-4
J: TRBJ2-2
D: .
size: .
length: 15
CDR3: CASSLVLGGTGELFF
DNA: TGTGCCAGCAGCTTGGTATTGGGGGGCACCGGGGAGCTGTTTTTT

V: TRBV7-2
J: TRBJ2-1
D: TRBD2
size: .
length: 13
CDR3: CASSTRGGNEQFF
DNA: TGTGCCAGCAGCACCCGGGGGGGCAATGAGCAGTTCTTC

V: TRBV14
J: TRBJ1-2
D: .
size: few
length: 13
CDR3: CASSQGRLDGYTF
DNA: TGTGCCAGCAGCCAAGGCAGGCTAGATGGCTACACCTTC

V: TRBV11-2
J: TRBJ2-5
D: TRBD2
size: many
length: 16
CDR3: CASSLQATSGQETQYF
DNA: TGTGCCAGCAGCTTACAGGCAACTAGCGGGCAAGAGACCCAGTACTTC

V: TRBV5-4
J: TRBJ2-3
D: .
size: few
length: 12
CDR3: CASSSSADTQYF
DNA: TGTGCCAGCAGCTCATCAGCTGATACGCAGTATTTT

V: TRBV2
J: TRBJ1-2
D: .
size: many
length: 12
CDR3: CASSRDTYGYTF
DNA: TGTGCCAGCAGCCGCGACACCTATGGCTACACCTTC

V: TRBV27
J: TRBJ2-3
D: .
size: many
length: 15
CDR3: CASSTARLRTDTQYF
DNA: TGTGCCAGCAGTACTGCTCGATTACGCACAGATACGCAGTATTTT

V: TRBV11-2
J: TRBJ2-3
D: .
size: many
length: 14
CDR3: CASSLSGHTDTQYF
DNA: TGTGCCAGCAGCTTATCAGGGCACACAGATACGCAGTATTTT

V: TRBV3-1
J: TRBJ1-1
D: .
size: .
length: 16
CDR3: CASSQDHGRGGTEAFF
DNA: TGTGCCAGCAGCCAAGATCACGGGCGGGGAGGGACTGAAGCTTTCTTT

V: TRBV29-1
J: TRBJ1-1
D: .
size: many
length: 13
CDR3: CSVEGGLHTEAFF
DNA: TGCAGCGTTGAGGGAGGACTACACACTGAAGCTTTCTTT

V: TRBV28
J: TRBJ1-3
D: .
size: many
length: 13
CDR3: CASRFTSGNTIYF
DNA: TGTGCCAGCAGATTCACCTCTGGAAACACCATATATTTT

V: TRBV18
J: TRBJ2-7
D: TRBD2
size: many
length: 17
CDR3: CASSPFPLAGVSYEQYF
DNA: TGTGCCAGCTCACCTTTCCCTTTGGCGGGAGTCTCCTACGAGCAGTACTTC

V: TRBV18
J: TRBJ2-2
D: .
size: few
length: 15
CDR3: CASSPRLPNTGELFF
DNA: TGTGCCAGCTCACCGCGACTCCCGAACACCGGGGAGCTGTTTTTT

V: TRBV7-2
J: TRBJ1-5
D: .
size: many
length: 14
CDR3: CASSLGLGNQPQHF
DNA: TGTGCCAGCAGCTTAGGTTTAGGGAATCAGCCCCAGCATTTT

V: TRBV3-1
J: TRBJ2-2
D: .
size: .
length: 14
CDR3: CASAGGGNTGELFF
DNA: TGTGCCAGCGCCGGGGGCGGGAACACCGGGGAGCTGTTTTTT

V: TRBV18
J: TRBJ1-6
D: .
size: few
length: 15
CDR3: CASSPSGGYNSPLHF
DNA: TGTGCCAGCTCACCGAGTGGGGGGTATAATTCACCCCTCCACTTT

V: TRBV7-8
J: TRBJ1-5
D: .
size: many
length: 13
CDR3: CASNSDSNQPQHF
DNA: TGTGCCAGCAACAGTGATAGCAATCAGCCCCAGCATTTT

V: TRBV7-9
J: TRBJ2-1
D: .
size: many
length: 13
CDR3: CASSLLRRAEQFF
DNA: TGTGCCAGCAGCCTACTGCGACGGGCCGAGCAGTTCTTC